These 4 T cell receptor beta chains were sequenced from one sample in a study of T-cell reconstitution after alpha-beta-depleted transplantation in children. Using unique molecular identifiers, the investigators prepared the TCRbeta library. TCRdb reprocessed the PCR reads via MiXCR and lists one record per CDR3 protein. The sample carries hundreds of thousands of distinct CDR3 sequences, 13% recorded once. This specimen was PBMCs, taken before TCRalphabeta/CD19-depleted stem cell transplant. The receptors were gathered from a girl aged 2 to 9 with congenital amegakaryocytic thrombocytopenia, due to receive a stem cell transplant.

The table lists this clonotype with a few counts. The chain has TRBV20-1 and TRBJ2-7, with D uncertain. The V end lost 0 bases, the J end lost 2 bases, and 8 bases lay between the germline ends. Per the germline V gene, CDR1 is DFQATT and CDR2 is SNEGSKA (reference sequence). The CDR3 is 13 amino acids. This CDR3 reads CSARDTITYEQYF. The CDR3 region has the DNA TGCAGTGCTAGAGATACTATTACCTACGAGCAGTACTTC.

This clonotype was found a few times. V and J are TRBV12-3 or TRBV12-4 and TRBJ2-7; D is perhaps TRBD2 (6 bases). Trimming removed 6 bases from V and 5 bases from J, with 23 bases in between. This CDR3 spans 16 amino acids. CDR3 nucleotide sequence: TGTGCCAGCAGAACCGGGACTGAGCAGACGGGCCACGAGCAGTACTTC. Its translation: CASRTGTEQTGHEQYF.

Comments on this clonotype: Germline and junction disagree at one end, which may indicate a read error. The rearrangement joins TRBV5-1 to TRBJ1-1; 7 nucleotides match TRBD1. This CDR3 is 14 amino acids long. Looked up from germline, CDR1 is SGHRS and CDR2 is YFSETQ. The CDR3 reads CDSSSGTVNTEAFF. The CDR3 DNA reads as TGCGACAGCAGCTCGGGGACAGTTAACACTGAAGCTTTCTTT.

This clonotype was observed at least ten times. The chain recombines TRBV15 with TRBJ2-2, with unresolved D. Trimming shortened V by 4 bases and J by 7 bases, and 10 bases separated the two germline ends. The CDR3 is 13 amino acids. The V gene's germline CDR1 is LNHNV and CDR2 YYDKDF (reference sequence). The CDR3 region has the DNA TGTGCCACCAGCATCTTGCAGAACGGGGAGCTGTTTTTT. Translating gives CATSILQNGELFF.